This note documents a single T cell receptor beta chain sequence. Its antigen is not identified. The PCR was carried out with 60 Vbeta primers and 13 Jbeta primers. Some clones are missing from TCRdb's copy, which holds only in-frame ones; the method was immunoSEQ multiplex PCR. The table records approximately 280,000 clones, 86% of them present only once. This CDR3 is built from 17 residues. Trimming removed 3 bases at V and 6 bases at J, with 21 bases between. Germline lookup yields CDR1 LNHDA and CDR2 SQIVND (reference sequence). This entry belongs to a study of cytomegalovirus exposure and HLA in healthy donors. Study results and limitations: Among immune exposure information, only CMV serostatus was available.

Material for sequencing was PBMCs. The genes are TRBV19 and TRBJ1-5, with a tentative D call TRBD1 (5 bases). This receptor was taken from a man aged 35-49 years in good health and CMV-seropositive. The chain's CDR3 is CASSIWGGSGIRQPQHF. The CDR3 coding sequence is TGTGCCAGTAGTATTTGGGGGGGATCAGGGATACGTCAGCCCCAGCATTTT.